The 30 T cell receptor beta chains in this list originate from one sample, sequenced in a study of vaccination and CD4 T cells after COVID-19. The Oncomine TCR Beta short-read assay was applied to DNA of cultured CD4+ T cells. TCRdb re-derived calls from the PCR reads in MiXCR, one entry per CDR3 protein. The sample lists some 11,000 distinct CDR3 sequences; 30% to 35% were seen once. Treatment: roughly ten-day PBMC culture with coronavirus spike peptide pools or control peptides (ViraFEST assay). These TCRs are of unknown antigen specificity. The sequenced sample was CD4+ T cells from blood, cultured in vitro, obtained after SARS-CoV-2 vaccination. These TCRs come from a human donor who had recovered from COVID-19.

This clonotype was counted between two and nine times. A junction end diverges from the germline sequence, so it may reflect a read error. The V call is TRBV7-7, the J call TRBJ2-7, with a possible D match to TRBD2 (5 bases). The CDR3 contains 16 residues. Germline CDR1 and CDR2: SSHAT and FNYEAQ (reference sequence). The CDR3 protein is CASSLDLGGFSHEQYF. For the CDR3, the DNA is TGTGCTAGCAGCTTAGACCTCGGAGGTTTCTCGCACGAGCAGTACTTC.

The V gene is TRBV20-1, the J gene TRBJ2-7, with a weak D call TRBD1 (5 bases). Germline CDR1 DFQATT, CDR2 SNEGSKA (reference sequence). V shed 3 bases and J shed 3 bases, with 12 bases lying between them. The CDR3 contains 13 residues. The CDR3 DNA sequence: TGCAGTGCTAGTGGGCGGACAAACTACGAGCAGTACTTC. It yields the protein CSASGRTNYEQYF.

In its sample, this clonotype was seen a few times. The chain recombines TRBV28 with TRBJ2-2; weak D call: TRBD1 (6 bases). Trimming took 7 bases from V and 1 from J, leaving 13 bases between them. The CDR3 spans 15 residues. Germline CDR1 MDHEN, CDR2 SYDVKM. The CDR3 sequence is CASNLQGKNTGELFF. CDR3 bases: TGTGCCAGCAACTTACAGGGCAAGAACACCGGGGAGCTGTTTTTT.

CDR3 nucleotides: TGTGCCAGTAGTCCCGGGGCAGCGGGCAATCAGCCCCAGCATTTT. It yields the protein CASSPGAAGNQPQHF. The chain couples TRBV19 to TRBJ1-5, with D possibly matching TRBD1 (5 bases). CDR3 size: 15 residues. The germline V and J ends were trimmed by 5 bases and 2 bases, with 13 bases remaining between them. CDR1 is LNHDA and CDR2 is SQIVND in the germline V gene (reference sequence).

The V and J genes are TRBV6-1 and TRBJ1-6; possible D gene TRBD1, 6 bases. The CDR3 runs to 17 residues. Per germline, CDR1 MNHNS and CDR2 SASEGT. Deletions cut 8 bases from V and 4 bases from J, with 21 bases between. The CDR3 sequence is CASPKGKQGSYNSPLHF. The CDR3 nucleotides read TGTGCCAGCCCCAAGGGGAAACAGGGATCATATAATTCACCCCTCCACTTT.

V is TRBV6-5 and J is TRBJ1-5; D perhaps matches TRBD1 (6 bases). CDR1 MNHEY and CDR2 SVGAGI come from the germline V gene. This CDR3 has 14 amino acids. Trimming took 2 bases from V and 6 from J, leaving 11 bases between them. In DNA form, the CDR3 reads TGTGCCAGCAGTTACATCGGGGGCGGTCAGCCCCAGCATTTT. It codes for CASSYIGGGQPQHF.

The chain employs TRBV5-4 and TRBJ2-3, with 7 bases identical to TRBD2. CDR1 is SGHNT and CDR2 is YYREEE in the germline V gene (reference sequence). With V trimmed by 4 bases and J by 2 bases, 10 bases remained unmatched. CDR3 length: 16 residues. The DNA for the CDR3 is TGTGCCAGCAGCAAGCCGGGCGGGAGTTCCACAGATACGCAGTATTTT. This encodes CASSKPGGSSTDTQYF.

This sequence joins TRBV6-5 and TRBJ2-1; 12 nucleotides line up with TRBD1. The V gene's germline CDR1 is MNHEY and CDR2 SVGAGI. V dropped 2 bases and J dropped 8; count of bases not matched to a gene: 1. This CDR3 has 14 amino acids. This CDR3 is CASSYGTGGDEQFF. The CDR3 DNA reads as TGTGCCAGCAGTTACGGGACAGGGGGCGATGAGCAGTTCTTC.

By frequency in the sample, this clonotype is medium-sized. The J gene is TRBJ2-7, the V gene TRBV11-3; D unresolved. CDR1 and CDR2 (germline): SGHNT, YENEEA. The CDR3 spans 14 residues. V was cut by 1 base and J by 5 bases, with 12 bases left in between. The CDR3 is CASSLVLRIHEQYF. In nucleotides, the CDR3 is TGTGCCAGCAGCTTAGTATTAAGAATCCACGAGCAGTACTTC.

In this sample, this clonotype turned up a few times. The V gene is TRBV19, the J gene TRBJ2-5; D is perhaps TRBD2 (7 bases). V shed 5 bases and J shed 7 bases, with 17 bases lying between them. The V gene's germline CDR1 is LNHDA and CDR2 SQIVND (reference sequence). The CDR3 extends over 14 amino acids. The CDR3 DNA is TGTGCCAGTAGTTCCACAGGGTGGGGGGGGACCCAGTACTTC. It specifies CASSSTGWGGTQYF. Full variable domain (remainder filled in from reference TRBV19 and TRBJ2-5): DGGITQSPKYLFRKEGQNVTLSCEQNLNHDAMYWYRQDPGQGLRLIYYSQIVNDFQKGDIAEGYSVSREKKESFPLTVTSAQKNPTAFYLCASSSTGWGGTQYFGPGTRLLVL.

V and J are TRBV29-1 and TRBJ1-1; D remains unclear. Trimming left V 7 bases short and J 1 base short, with 13 bases between. Germline assignment: CDR1 SQVTM and CDR2 ANQGSEA. The CDR3 sequence is 13 residues long. The CDR3 here is CSAGVGGNTEAFF. CDR3 nucleotide sequence: TGCAGCGCCGGGGTTGGTGGGAACACTGAAGCTTTCTTT.

The CDR3 loop is CASRDGRSYEQYF. CDR3 nucleotide sequence: TGTGCCAGCAGGGACGGACGCTCCTACGAGCAGTACTTC. V gene TRBV2 combines with J gene TRBJ2-7; D call uncertain. This CDR3 contains 13 residues. Germline V gives CDR1 SNHLY, CDR2 FYNNEI. The V gene lost 6 bases and the J gene lost 0 bases, with 9 bases spanning the gap.

The chain couples TRBV7-2 to TRBJ2-3, with D possibly being TRBD1 (6 bases). Trimming cost V 2 bases and J 1 base, with 19 bases left between them. The germline gives CDR1 SGHTA, CDR2 FQGNSA. The CDR3 totals 18 residues. The CDR3 DNA follows: TGTGCCAGCAGCTTAACCCCCGCTGGGCAGGGGCGCACAGATACGCAGTATTTT. It translates to CASSLTPAGQGRTDTQYF.

CDR3 sequence (DNA): TGTGCCAGCAGCCACTACGGGACTAGCGGGACGATTAGCACGCAGTATTTT. Amino acid sequence: CASSHYGTSGTISTQYF. The chain uses TRBV7-2 and TRBJ2-3; 13 positions match TRBD2. The V gene end was trimmed by 5 bases and the J gene end by 9 bases; junction bases not matched to a gene: 14. This CDR3 is 17 amino acids long. The V gene's germline CDR1 is SGHTA and CDR2 FQGNSA.

The V gene is TRBV18, the J gene TRBJ2-3; D is tentatively TRBD1 or TRBD2 (5 bases each). CDR1 is KGHSH, CDR2 LQKENI, per germline. CDR3 size: 15 residues. The ends were cut back, 0 bases at V and 4 bases at J, with 11 bases in the middle. CDR3 sequence reads: CASSPPLVGADTQYF. The CDR3 DNA is TGTGCCAGCTCACCACCACTAGTGGGGGCAGATACGCAGTATTTT.

The chain links TRBV20-1 to TRBJ2-4; TRBD2 matches 14 bases. Per the germline V gene, CDR1 is DFQATT and CDR2 is SNEGSKA (reference sequence). This CDR3 has 19 amino acids. V gave up 6 bases and J gave up 0 bases; unmatched junction bases: 13. CDR3 nucleotide sequence: TGCAGTGCCACCTCCCCCGGGACTAGCGGGAGTGTAGCCAAAAACATTCAGTACTTC. This sequence encodes CSATSPGTSGSVAKNIQYF.

The chain carries TRBV27 and TRBJ2-1; possibly TRBD1 for D (6 bases). The CDR3 spans 12 residues. In germline, CDR1 is MNHEY, CDR2 SMNVEV (reference sequence). Here the CDR3 reads CTVQGQDNEQFF. The CDR3 DNA reads TGTACGGTGCAGGGACAAGACAATGAGCAGTTCTTC.

The chain joins TRBV18 to TRBJ2-1, with 9 positions matching TRBD2. The CDR3 sequence is 17 residues long. CDR1 is KGHSH, CDR2 LQKENI, per germline. Unmatched junction bases numbered 15, after V lost 4 bases and J lost 8 bases. CDR3 amino acids: CASSHLSPSGRSDEQFF. The DNA for the CDR3 is TGTGCCAGCTCACATCTCAGCCCCAGCGGGAGGAGCGATGAGCAGTTCTTC.

The chain couples TRBV28 to TRBJ2-7; the D gene is possibly TRBD2 (6 bases). CDR3 length: 15 amino acids. Germline V lookup: CDR1 MDHEN, CDR2 SYDVKM. V lost 6 bases to trimming and J lost 2 bases, with 17 bases between them. In DNA form, the CDR3 reads TGTGCCAGCAGCTCTGGGGCGGGGACCCCCTACGAGCAGTACTTC. It yields the protein CASSSGAGTPYEQYF.

The gene calls are TRBV20-1 and TRBJ2-7; D perhaps matches TRBD1 (6 bases). With 1 base removed from V and 7 bases from J, the gap between germline ends came to 14 bases. CDR3 length: 13 amino acids. Germline V gene data show CDR1 as DFQATT and CDR2 as SNEGSKA (reference sequence). The CDR3 DNA sequence: TGCAGTGCTAGAGTTCCGACAGGAATGGAGCAGTACTTC. This encodes CSARVPTGMEQYF.

The J gene is TRBJ2-7, the V gene TRBV10-3; D is perhaps TRBD2 (6 bases). This CDR3 has 11 residues. The germline V gene encodes CDR1 ENHRY and CDR2 SYGVKD. The CDR3 nucleotides read TGTGGAACGGGAGACCCCTACGAGCAGTACTTC. This encodes CGTGDPYEQYF.

This chain links TRBV19 with TRBJ1-5, with a possible D match to TRBD1 (5 bases). This CDR3 comprises 15 residues. V gave up 0 bases and J gave up 5 bases, with 11 bases separating them. Germline V gives CDR1 LNHDA, CDR2 SQIVND (reference sequence). CDR3 DNA sequence: TGTGCCAGTAGTATAGACTCCGGGACGCATCAGCCCCAGCATTTT. As protein: CASSIDSGTHQPQHF.

V and J are TRBV28 and TRBJ1-2; D unclear. The CDR3 is 15 amino acids. The germline V gene has CDR1 MDHEN and CDR2 SYDVKM. Trimming removed 10 bases at V and 4 bases at J, with 22 bases between. CDR3 DNA sequence: TGTGCCACCCGGGGTACCGGGAAGGGCTTCTATGGCTACACCTTC. Its translation: CATRGTGKGFYGYTF.

This clonotype has just a few counts. V usage is TRBV28 and J usage is TRBJ1-2; no firm D call. Germline CDR1 and CDR2: MDHEN and SYDVKM. The CDR3 length is 13 residues. The V and J ends lost 2 bases and 4 bases respectively, with 8 bases between them. CDR3 sequence (DNA): TGTGCCAGCAGTTTAAACGGAATCTATGGCTACACCTTC. Translated: CASSLNGIYGYTF.

This clonotype has a handful of counts. The gene calls are TRBV28 and TRBJ2-3; 7 bases line up with TRBD1. CDR3 length: 19 residues. Looked up from germline, CDR1 is MDHEN and CDR2 is SYDVKM. The J segment lost 0 bases and the V segment lost 2 bases, leaving 14 bases of the junction unmatched. The CDR3 loop is CASSLPFLTTGSSTDTQYF. CDR3 bases: TGTGCCAGCAGTTTACCCTTTCTCACGACAGGGTCTAGCACAGATACGCAGTATTTT.

The chain uses TRBV25-1 and TRBJ2-1; 8 bases fit TRBD2. Trimming cost V 6 bases and J 5 bases; bases outside gene matches: 21. CDR3 length: 19 residues. Per germline, CDR1 MGHDK and CDR2 SYGVNS. CDR3 in DNA: TGTGCCAGCAGAACCGGGACTAGGACCCACTCAGACCCTAACAATGAGCAGTTCTTC. Translated, it gives CASRTGTRTHSDPNNEQFF.

The chain combines TRBV7-8 with TRBJ1-1; no firm D call. Germline V gene lookup returns CDR1 SGHVS and CDR2 FQNEAQ. The V end was cut by 1 base, the J end by 1 base, with 7 bases between. CDR3 length: 14 residues. CDR3 in DNA: TGTGCCAGCAGCTTAGTTCGACAGAACACTGAAGCTTTCTTT. It specifies CASSLVRQNTEAFF.

CDR3 sequence reads: CSAREAGTPVNEQFF. As DNA, the CDR3 is TGCAGTGCTCGCGAAGCCGGGACCCCTGTCAATGAGCAGTTCTTC. V gene TRBV20-1 combines with J gene TRBJ2-1; D may match TRBD1 or TRBD2 (5 bases each). Germline values: CDR1 DFQATT, CDR2 SNEGSKA (reference sequence). The ends were cut back, 5 bases at V and 6 bases at J, with 20 bases in the middle. The CDR3 covers 15 residues.

CDR3 residues: CASQDRVNTEAFF. CDR3 nucleotides: TGTGCCAGTCAAGACAGGGTCAACACTGAAGCTTTCTTT. The chain combines TRBV19 with TRBJ1-1, with 7 positions matching TRBD1. The CDR3 has 13 amino acids. CDR1 and CDR2 from the germline V gene are LNHDA and SQIVND (reference sequence). The trim removed 8 bases at V and 2 bases at J, leaving 5 bases unmatched.

The J gene is TRBJ1-4, the V gene TRBV20-1; TRBD1 might be the D (5 bases). V was trimmed by 1 base and J by 4 bases, leaving 10 bases between them. The CDR3 sequence is 14 residues long. CDR1 DFQATT and CDR2 SNEGSKA come from the germline V gene (reference sequence). The CDR3 protein is CSARGGPVNEKLFF. The CDR3, as DNA: TGCAGTGCTAGAGGGGGACCGGTTAATGAAAAACTGTTTTTT.